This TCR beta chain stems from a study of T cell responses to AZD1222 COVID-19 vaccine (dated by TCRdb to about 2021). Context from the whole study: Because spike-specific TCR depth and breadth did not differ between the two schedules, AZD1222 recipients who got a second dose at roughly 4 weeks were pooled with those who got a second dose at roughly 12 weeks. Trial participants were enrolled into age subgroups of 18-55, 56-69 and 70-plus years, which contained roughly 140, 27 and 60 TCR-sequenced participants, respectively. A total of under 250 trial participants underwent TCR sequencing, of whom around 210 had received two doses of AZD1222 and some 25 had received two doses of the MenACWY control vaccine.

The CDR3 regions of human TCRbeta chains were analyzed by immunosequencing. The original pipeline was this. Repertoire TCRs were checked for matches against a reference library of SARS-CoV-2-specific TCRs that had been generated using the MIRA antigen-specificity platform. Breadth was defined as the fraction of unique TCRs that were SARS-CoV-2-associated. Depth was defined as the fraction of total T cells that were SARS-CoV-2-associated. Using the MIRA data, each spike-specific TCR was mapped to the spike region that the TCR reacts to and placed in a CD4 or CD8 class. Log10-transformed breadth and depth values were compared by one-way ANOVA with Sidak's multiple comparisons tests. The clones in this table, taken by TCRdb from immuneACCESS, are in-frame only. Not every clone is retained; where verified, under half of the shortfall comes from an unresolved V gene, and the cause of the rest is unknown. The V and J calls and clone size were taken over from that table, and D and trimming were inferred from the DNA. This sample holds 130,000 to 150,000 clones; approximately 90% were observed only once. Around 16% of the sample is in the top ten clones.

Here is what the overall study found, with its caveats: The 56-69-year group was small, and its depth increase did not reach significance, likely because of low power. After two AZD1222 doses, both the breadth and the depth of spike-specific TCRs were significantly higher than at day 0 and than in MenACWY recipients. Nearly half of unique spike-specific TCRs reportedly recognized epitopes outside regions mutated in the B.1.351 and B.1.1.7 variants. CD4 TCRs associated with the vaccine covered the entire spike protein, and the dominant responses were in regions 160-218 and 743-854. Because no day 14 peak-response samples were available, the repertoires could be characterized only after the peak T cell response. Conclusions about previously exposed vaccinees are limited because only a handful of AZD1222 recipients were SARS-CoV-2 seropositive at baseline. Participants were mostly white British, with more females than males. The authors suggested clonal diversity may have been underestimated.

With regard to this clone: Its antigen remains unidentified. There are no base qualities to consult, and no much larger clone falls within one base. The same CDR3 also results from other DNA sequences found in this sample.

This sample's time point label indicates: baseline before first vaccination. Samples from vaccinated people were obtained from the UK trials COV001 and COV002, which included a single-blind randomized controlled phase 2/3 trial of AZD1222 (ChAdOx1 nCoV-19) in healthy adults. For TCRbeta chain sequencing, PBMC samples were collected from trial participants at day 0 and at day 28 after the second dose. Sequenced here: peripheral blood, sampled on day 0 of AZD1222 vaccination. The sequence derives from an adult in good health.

The DNA reads as follows: TGTGCCAGCAGTTTAGCGCAGCCCCAGCATTTT. Protein translation: CASSLAQPQHF. The V and J genes are TRBV12-3 or TRBV12-4 and TRBJ1-5, with the D gene not confidently named. From the cysteine up to the phenylalanine, the CDR3 has a length of 11 residues. Just CDR3 DNA is preserved here, 33 bases in frame from base 1. V gives up 0 bases and J gives up 7 bases, and the segment between their germline ends measures 1 base.